One TCR beta chain is described in this entry. Original processing notes: Amplification of reference gene primers was used by the study to estimate nucleated cell counts. Measured with immunoSEQ multiplex PCR; TCRdb has only the in-frame clones, and not every one. V and J calls and clone size are as listed in that table; D and trimming were resolved from the DNA. The profile shows approximately 210,000 clones, more than 70% of them singletons. This sample was taken from a study of blood T cell repertoires in COVID-19. About the study: PBMCs, B-cell-depleted T cells, or T cells provided the cDNA or gDNA that made up the material.

The ends lost 3 bases at V and 7 bases at J; junction bases unmatched: 6. Germline loops: CDR1 SGHVS, CDR2 FQNEAQ. The CDR3 is made up of 14 amino acids. The chain recombines TRBV7-8 with TRBJ1-2, with 9 bases identical to TRBD1. Sample: peripheral blood. The clonotype comes from a woman of 80 years or more with acute or convalescent COVID-19. The CDR3 spells CASSLGQGRGGYTF. CDR3 nucleotide sequence: TGTGCCAGCAGCTTGGGACAGGGCAGAGGTGGCTACACCTTC.